This T cell receptor beta chain was observed in a study of Ad26.COV2.S vaccination and SARS-CoV-2 variants. The data were produced by immunoSEQ multiplex PCR, yet TCRdb's version contains in-frame clones alone and is incomplete. The sample contains 300,000 to 400,000 clones, approximately 86% of which appear only once. The CDR3 consists of 15 residues. The V gene end was trimmed by 7 bases and the J gene end by 5 bases; junction bases not matched to a gene: 12. The germline V gene encodes CDR1 WSHSY and CDR2 SAAADI. As regards this clone: Antigen unknown.

Treatment given: over 15 received Ad26.COV2.S at low or high dose, single or two shots; a few received placebo; per-sample allocation not given. Specimen acquisition occurred on day 63 following the initial vaccine or placebo injection. General observations from the study: Greater spike-specific TCR breadth was seen in vaccine recipients than in placebo recipients.

The chain carries TRBV10-2 and TRBJ2-5; 8 nucleotides line up with TRBD1. Specimen: peripheral blood, collected in a trial of Ad26.COV2.S vaccine versus placebo. The receptor comes from a person aged 18-65 years who received the Ad26.COV2.S COVID-19 vaccine or a placebo. The CDR3 nucleotides are TGCGCCAGCACCGAACGGACAGGGAAAGGCGAGACCCAGTACTTC. Its protein product is CASTERTGKGETQYF.